A selection of T cell receptor beta chains follows, all from one sample in a study of vaccination effects on CD4 cells after COVID-19. These receptors have no known antigen. Method: immunoSEQ multiplex PCR; TCRdb's copy keeps in-frame clones and lacks some. The sample lists 25,000 or so clones, more than 60% occurring once. The source material was CD4+ T cells from PBMCs cultured with SARS-CoV-2 spike peptides, sampled after COVID-19 vaccination. These receptors originate from a human donor who received a COVID-19 vaccine. The CDR3 runs from the conserved cysteine through the conserved F or W. Fields, in order: J gene, clone size, V gene, D gene, CDR3 protein, CDR3 DNA. D genes are given only for firm matches. Clone size appears in some rows only: once, few, many, or a class for an expanded clone.

J: TRBJ2-7; size: NA; V: TRBV29-1; D: TRBD2; CDR3: CSVWVGREVDEQYF; DNA: TGCAGCGTTTGGGTGGGACGGGAGGTTGACGAGCAGTACTTC
J: TRBJ2-7; size: once; V: TRBV3-1/TRBV3-2; D: TRBD1; CDR3: CASSQDITGGSYEQYF; DNA: TGTGCCAGCAGCCAAGATATAACAGGGGGTTCCTACGAGCAGTACTTC
J: TRBJ2-7; size: NA; V: TRBV4-2; D: NA; CDR3: CASSQESTGYDSEQYF; DNA: TGTGCCAGCAGCCAAGAAAGCACAGGTTACGATAGTGAGCAGTACTTC
J: TRBJ2-7; size: once; V: TRBV2; D: TRBD2; CDR3: CASSRRLAGANEQYF; DNA: TGTGCCAGCAGTCGTAGACTAGCGGGAGCTAACGAGCAGTACTTC
J: TRBJ2-2; size: few; V: TRBV5-1; D: NA; CDR3: CASSINTGELFF; DNA: TGCGCCAGCAGCATCAACACCGGGGAGCTGTTTTTT
J: TRBJ2-1; size: few; V: TRBV19; D: NA; CDR3: CASSIRSGINEQFF; DNA: TGTGCCAGTAGTATCCGTAGCGGTATCAATGAGCAGTTCTTC
J: TRBJ1-1; size: NA; V: TRBV5-1; D: NA; CDR3: CASSLDYGNTEAFF; DNA: TGCGCCAGCAGCTTGGATTACGGGAACACTGAAGCTTTCTTT
J: TRBJ1-5; size: NA; V: TRBV7-2; D: TRBD1; CDR3: CASSLQGARNQPQHF; DNA: TGTGCCAGCAGTTTACAGGGGGCCAGGAATCAGCCCCAGCATTTT
J: TRBJ2-7; size: NA; V: TRBV28; D: NA; CDR3: CASSFLDSAYSYEQYF; DNA: TGTGCCAGCAGTTTCTTGGACAGCGCCTACTCCTACGAGCAGTACTTC
J: TRBJ2-1; size: once; V: TRBV29-1; D: NA; CDR3: CSVLTFPSYNEQFF; DNA: TGCAGCGTTCTGACTTTTCCCTCCTACAATGAGCAGTTCTTC
J: TRBJ2-1; size: NA; V: TRBV7-9; D: TRBD2; CDR3: CASSLRAGGNNEQFF; DNA: TGTGCCAGCAGCCTCAGAGCGGGAGGGAACAATGAGCAGTTCTTC
J: TRBJ2-5; size: NA; V: TRBV2; D: TRBD1; CDR3: CASTGTAQETQYF; DNA: TGTGCCAGTACCGGGACAGCACAAGAGACCCAGTACTTC
J: TRBJ1-3; size: once; V: TRBV6-1; D: NA; CDR3: CASSEARVGNTIYF; DNA: TGTGCCAGCAGTGAAGCCCGGGTTGGAAACACCATATATTTT
J: TRBJ2-5; size: NA; V: TRBV5-4; D: TRBD1; CDR3: CASSLEVAGGQETQYF; DNA: TGTGCCAGCAGCTTGGAGGTGGCAGGGGGCCAAGAGACCCAGTACTTC
J: TRBJ1-1; size: few; V: TRBV5-1; D: NA; CDR3: CASSLATTEDKAFF; DNA: TGCGCCAGCAGCTTGGCCACGACGGAAGATAAAGCTTTCTTT
J: TRBJ2-1; size: NA; V: TRBV7-7; D: NA; CDR3: CASSPGSGSYNEQFF; DNA: TGTGCCAGCAGCCCCGGTTCCGGCTCCTACAATGAGCAGTTCTTC
J: TRBJ2-5; size: NA; V: TRBV9; D: NA; CDR3: CASNTGPGTSSGQYF; DNA: TGTGCCAGCAACACAGGTCCGGGGACCTCCTCGGGCCAGTACTTC
J: TRBJ2-4; size: NA; V: TRBV5-4; D: TRBD1; CDR3: CASSLGSYRGIPKNIQYF; DNA: TGTGCCAGCAGCTTGGGATCGTACAGGGGAATTCCCAAAAACATTCAGTACTTC
J: TRBJ2-3; size: NA; V: TRBV5-1; D: NA; CDR3: CASSSTSSTDTQYF; DNA: TGCGCCAGCAGCTCGACCTCTAGCACAGATACGCAGTATTTT
J: TRBJ2-1; size: NA; V: TRBV5-1; D: TRBD2; CDR3: CASSLWSGGTYNEQFF; DNA: TGCGCCAGCAGCTTATGGAGCGGGGGGACCTACAATGAGCAGTTCTTC
J: TRBJ1-5; size: NA; V: TRBV27; D: NA; CDR3: CASGVGGDQPQHF; DNA: TGTGCCAGCGGCGTGGGGGGGGATCAGCCCCAGCATTTT
J: TRBJ1-2; size: NA; V: TRBV29-1; D: NA; CDR3: CSVGRAGYGYTF; DNA: TGCAGCGTTGGGAGGGCAGGCTATGGCTACACCTTC